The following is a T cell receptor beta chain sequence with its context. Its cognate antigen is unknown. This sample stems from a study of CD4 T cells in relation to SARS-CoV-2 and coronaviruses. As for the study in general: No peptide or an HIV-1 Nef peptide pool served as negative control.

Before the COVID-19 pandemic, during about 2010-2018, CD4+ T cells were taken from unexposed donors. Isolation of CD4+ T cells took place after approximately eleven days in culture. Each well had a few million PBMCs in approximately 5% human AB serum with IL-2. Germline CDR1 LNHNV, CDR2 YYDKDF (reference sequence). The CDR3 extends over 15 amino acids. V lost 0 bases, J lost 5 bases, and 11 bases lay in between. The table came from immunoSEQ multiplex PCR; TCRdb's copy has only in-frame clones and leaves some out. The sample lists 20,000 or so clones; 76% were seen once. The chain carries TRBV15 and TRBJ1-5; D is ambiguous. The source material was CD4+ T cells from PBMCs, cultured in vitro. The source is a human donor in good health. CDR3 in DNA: TGTGCCACCAGCAGAGATATGGACGGCTATCAGCCCCAGCATTTT. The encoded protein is CATSRDMDGYQPQHF. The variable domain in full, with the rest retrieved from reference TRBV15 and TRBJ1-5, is DAMVIQNPRYQVTQFGKPVTLSCSQTLNHNVMYWYQQKSSQAPKLLFHYYDKDFNNEADTPDNFQSRRPNTSFCFLDIRSPGLGDTAMYLCATSRDMDGYQPQHFGDGTRLSIL.